Presented here are 26 T cell receptor beta chains from one specimen sequenced in a study of control samples from healthy donors and cancer patients. Assay: immunoSEQ multiplex PCR; the TCRdb copy retains only in-frame clones and omits some. Here the sample spans tens of thousands of clones, 70% to 90% being singletons. What was sequenced was blood. These receptors were obtained from a man in his thirties or forties in good health.

The chain joins TRBV6-5 to TRBJ2-5; the D gene is possibly TRBD1 (6 bases). CDR3 length equals 13 residues. Germline CDR1 and CDR2: MNHEY and SVGAGI. V lost 5 bases and J lost 4, with 11 bases in between. This CDR3 is CASSKTGRETQYF. DNA of the CDR3: TGTGCCAGCAGTAAAACAGGGAGAGAGACCCAGTACTTC.

The gene calls are TRBV2 and TRBJ2-7, with 8 bases lining up with TRBD1. The germline CDR1 and CDR2 sequences are SNHLY and FYNNEI. With 5 bases clipped from V and 11 bases from J, the junction kept 14 bases outside the gene matches. This CDR3 has 14 residues. CDR3 residues: CASSTGQGTGVKYF. The CDR3 nucleotides read TGTGCCAGCAGTACAGGACAGGGAACAGGGGTGAAGTACTTC.

This clone turned up a few times. The rearrangement uses TRBV7-3 and TRBJ1-6; TRBD1 might be the D (5 bases). This CDR3 is built from 13 residues. In germline, CDR1 is SGHTA, CDR2 FQGTGA. Trimming pared 1 base from V and 12 bases from J, leaving 10 bases between. In nucleotides, the CDR3 is TGTGCCAGCAGCTTAAGCCGAGGGGAACCCCTCCACTTT. This gives the protein CASSLSRGEPLHF.

This sequence joins TRBV7-2 and TRBJ1-2; D not resolved. V shed 2 bases and J shed 2 bases, with 6 bases lying between them. From germline, CDR1 is SGHTA and CDR2 FQGNSA. The CDR3 sequence is 13 residues long. In DNA, the CDR3 is TGTGCCAGCAGCTTACAGATGAACTATGGCTACACCTTC. It is translated as CASSLQMNYGYTF.

A few counts support this clone. This CDR3 is CASTRGHNYGYTF. The CDR3 DNA is TGTGCCAGCACCAGGGGGCATAACTATGGCTACACCTTC. This sequence joins TRBV5-8 and TRBJ1-2, with 8 bases matching TRBD1. This CDR3 spans 13 amino acids. CDR1 SGHTS and CDR2 YDEGEE come from the germline V gene. After removal of 6 bases from V and 1 base from J, the junction contained 2 bases not matched to a gene.

This clone was seen more than once but under ten times. The sample carries other DNA sequences with the same CDR3. The chain links TRBV23-1 to TRBJ2-3, with TRBD1 matching over 7 bases. TRBV23-1 is recorded as an ORF, its role being uncertain. CDR3 size: 16 residues. The V segment lost 6 bases and the J segment 4 bases; nucleotides outside the gene matches: 13. As DNA, the CDR3 is TGCGCCAGCAGACTACTGGACAGGCAGGGTGCAGATACGCAGTATTTT. As protein: CASRLLDRQGADTQYF.

This chain links TRBV6-5 with TRBJ1-2, with 7 bases lining up with TRBD1. Germline loops: CDR1 MNHEY, CDR2 SVGAGI. CDR3 length equals 12 residues. Trimming removed 5 bases from V and 7 bases from J; junction bases left unmatched: 4. The CDR3 nucleotides read TGTGCCAGCAGTCGACAGGGTGGTGGCTACACCTTC. Amino acids: CASSRQGGGYTF.

Concerning this clone itself: The germline gene is not matched at one end of the junction; a read error may be the cause. Other DNA sequences in this sample translate to the same CDR3. The CDR3 bases are TGTGCCAGCAGTTACTCGACACAAGATAATTCACCCCTCCATTTT. This translates into CASSYSTQDNSPLHF. The chain couples TRBV6-6 to TRBJ1-6; D unclear. In germline, CDR1 is MNHNY, CDR2 SVGAGI (reference sequence). The CDR3 totals 15 residues.

The chain has TRBV6-5 and TRBJ1-5, with D maybe TRBD1 (6 bases). The V end lost 3 bases, the J end lost 10 bases, and 16 bases lay between the germline ends. Germline V gene sequence: CDR1 MNHEY, CDR2 SVGAGI. This CDR3 is 14 amino acids long. Here the CDR3 DNA reads TGTGCCAGCAGTTATAACAGGGAGTTTTCACCCCAGCATTTT. The encoded protein is CASSYNREFSPQHF.

J is TRBJ2-7 and V is TRBV28; tentative D call: TRBD1 (6 bases). The V gene lost 8 bases and the J gene lost 1 base, with 12 bases spanning the gap. This CDR3 spans 13 amino acids. The germline gives CDR1 MDHEN, CDR2 SYDVKM. In DNA form, the CDR3 reads TGTGCCAGCTACGGACAGCGATCCTACGAGCAGTACTTC. It codes for CASYGQRSYEQYF. The full variable domain, in which reference TRBV28 and TRBJ2-7 provide the parts outside the CDR3, is DVKVTQSSRYLVKRTGEKVFLECVQDMDHENMFWYRQDPGLGLRLIYFSYDVKMKEKGDIPEGYSVSREKKERFSLILESASTNQTSMYLCASYGQRSYEQYFGPGTRLTVT.

There are a few counts of this clone. This rearrangement joins TRBV5-1 to TRBJ2-7; 9 bases agree with TRBD1. Germline CDR1 is SGHRS and CDR2 is YFSETQ. CDR3 length equals 16 residues. Trimming removed 4 bases from V and 2 bases from J; junction bases left unmatched: 10. The CDR3 reads CASSPAAGTGTYEQYF. As DNA, the CDR3 is TGCGCCAGCAGCCCGGCGGCCGGGACAGGGACCTACGAGCAGTACTTC.

J is TRBJ1-5 and V is TRBV30; TRBD1 is a possible D gene (6 bases). V lost 3 bases and J lost 0, with 15 bases in between. Germline V CDR1 and CDR2: GTSNPN, SVGIG (reference sequence). CDR3 length equals 16 residues. CDR3 bases: TGTGCCTGGAGCCTGGGGGGCAGCATTAGCAATCAGCCCCAGCATTTT. Translating it yields CAWSLGGSISNQPQHF.

The rearrangement uses TRBV10-1 and TRBJ2-3, with a tentative D call TRBD2 (6 bases). V was cut by 0 bases and J by 3 bases, with 16 bases left in between. Germline lookup yields CDR1 WNHNN and CDR2 SYGVQD (reference sequence). The CDR3 runs 17 residues. The CDR3 bases are TGCGCCAGCAGTGAGTCGACCGCGGGGATTGCGACAGATACGCAGTATTTT. This sequence encodes CASSESTAGIATDTQYF.

The rearrangement joins TRBV2 to TRBJ1-1, with 8 bases aligning to TRBD1. With V trimmed by 6 bases and J by 5 bases, 5 bases remained unmatched. The germline V gene has CDR1 SNHLY and CDR2 FYNNEI. The CDR3 is 13 amino acids. The CDR3 DNA follows: TGTGCCAGCAGAGATCAGGGGGCGACTGAAGCTTTCTTT. This codes for CASRDQGATEAFF.

J is TRBJ2-7 and V is TRBV4-1; D possibly corresponds to TRBD1 (5 bases). Per germline, CDR1 MGHRA and CDR2 YSYEKL. The ends were cut back, 1 base at V and 2 bases at J, with 12 bases in the middle. The CDR3 contains 15 residues. The CDR3 sequence: CASSQVAAGTYEQYF. In DNA, the CDR3 is TGCGCCAGCAGCCAAGTTGCGGCAGGGACCTACGAGCAGTACTTC.

The rearrangement joins TRBV18 to TRBJ2-2; perhaps D is TRBD1 or TRBD2 (5 bases each). Between the trimmed V and J ends, which lost 3 bases and 5 bases, there was a span of 16 bases. This CDR3 comprises 16 residues. CDR1 and CDR2 from the germline V gene are KGHSH and LQKENI. The CDR3 loop is CASSPITGPPTGELFF. The CDR3 DNA sequence: TGTGCCAGCTCACCGATAACGGGGCCACCGACCGGGGAGCTGTTTTTT.

With regard to this clone: Other DNA variants within this sample encode the same CDR3. This chain connects TRBV7-9 to TRBJ1-1; TRBD1 might be the D (5 bases). Trimming removed 3 bases from V and 1 base from J, with 6 bases in between. This CDR3 is 13 amino acids long. Germline loops: CDR1 SEHNR, CDR2 FQNEAQ (reference sequence). For the CDR3, the DNA is TGTGCCAGCAGCTTGAGGGGGAACACTGAAGCTTTCTTT. This translates into CASSLRGNTEAFF.

The chain joins TRBV11-2 to TRBJ1-5; D not certain. Germline loops: CDR1 SGHAT, CDR2 FQNNGV. Trimming removed 5 bases at V and 9 bases at J, with 14 bases between. The CDR3 covers 13 residues. The CDR3 nucleotides are TGTGCCAGCAGCCCGGAAGGGTCTTTGCCCCAGCATTTT. Translating it yields CASSPEGSLPQHF.

The chain employs TRBV12-5 and TRBJ1-6; D ambiguous. V gave up 4 bases and J gave up 6 bases, with 7 bases separating them. The germline gives CDR1 LGHNT, CDR2 FRNRAP. The CDR3 totals 13 residues. CDR3 in amino acids: CASGYDFNSPLHF. CDR3 in DNA: TGTGCTAGTGGTTATGACTTTAATTCACCCCTCCACTTT.

The V call is TRBV12-3 or TRBV12-4, the J call TRBJ1-6; a weak D match, TRBD1 (5 bases). V was trimmed by 7 bases and J by 6 bases, leaving 10 bases between them. The length of the CDR3 is 13 residues. In DNA, the CDR3 is TGTGCCAGCATGTCTGGGGCTAATTCACCCCTCCACTTT. It specifies CASMSGANSPLHF.

The V and J genes are TRBV6-5 and TRBJ2-7, with a possible D match to TRBD1 (6 bases). This CDR3 comprises 16 residues. Looked up from germline, CDR1 is MNHEY and CDR2 is SVGAGI. Trimming removed 2 bases from V and 0 bases from J, with 14 bases in between. CDR3 in DNA: TGTGCCAGCAGTTACGCCCGGGACACAAACTCCTACGAGCAGTACTTC. Encoded protein: CASSYARDTNSYEQYF.

As DNA, the CDR3 is TGTGCCAGCAGCCGACTGCGACAGCCGAACACCGGGGAGCTGTTTTTT. Its protein product is CASSRLRQPNTGELFF. The chain uses TRBV21-1 and TRBJ2-2; the table names TRBD1, a call not compared with the DNA. TRBV21-1 is an annotated pseudogene. CDR3 size: 16 residues.

This clone was seen only a few times. The chain is built from TRBV6-4 and TRBJ2-1; 8 bases are a match to TRBD2. V was pared by 0 bases and J by 6 bases, with 1 base of the junction left unmatched. Germline V gives CDR1 MRHNA, CDR2 SNTAGT. This CDR3 comprises 14 residues. CDR3 protein: CASSDSSGGNEQFF. The CDR3 DNA reads as TGTGCCAGCAGTGACTCAAGCGGGGGCAATGAGCAGTTCTTC.

The V gene is TRBV28, the J gene TRBJ1-3, with D unclear. The CDR3 is 12 amino acids. Germline V gene data show CDR1 as MDHEN and CDR2 as SYDVKM. The V end lost 3 bases, the J end lost 9 bases, and 9 bases lay between the germline ends. CDR3 nucleotides: TGTGCCAGCAGTTTTGGCGCGTCCACCATATATTTT. As protein: CASSFGASTIYF.

V gene TRBV6-2 or TRBV6-3 combines with J gene TRBJ2-1, with TRBD1 matching 10 bases. CDR1 and CDR2 from the germline V gene are MNHEY and SVGEGT. The CDR3 runs 18 residues. Losses at the gene ends were 2 bases for V and 8 bases for J; bases not matched to a gene: 15. The CDR3 bases are TGTGCCAGCAGTTACCTAATGGGCCGGGACAGGGGTAGGGATGAGCAGTTCTTC. This encodes CASSYLMGRDRGRDEQFF.

This chain links TRBV3-1 (or the pseudogene TRBV3-2) with TRBJ2-5; no clear D. The V end lost 2 bases, the J end lost 2 bases, and 6 bases lay between the germline ends. The CDR3 is 13 residues long. Germline V gene sequence: CDR1 LGHDT, CDR2 YNNKEL (reference sequence). DNA for the CDR3: TGTGCCAGCAGCCAAATGGAGCAAGAGACCCAGTACTTC. The encoded protein is CASSQMEQETQYF.